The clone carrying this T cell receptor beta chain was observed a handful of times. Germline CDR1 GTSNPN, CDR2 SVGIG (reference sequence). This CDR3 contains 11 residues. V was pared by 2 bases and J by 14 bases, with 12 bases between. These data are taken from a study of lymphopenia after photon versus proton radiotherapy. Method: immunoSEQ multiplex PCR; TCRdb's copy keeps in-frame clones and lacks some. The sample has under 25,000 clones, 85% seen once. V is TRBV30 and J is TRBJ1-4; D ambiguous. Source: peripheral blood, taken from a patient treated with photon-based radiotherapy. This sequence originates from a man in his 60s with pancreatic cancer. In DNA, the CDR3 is TGTGCCTGGAGTTCAGGAGTAAATCTGTTTTTT. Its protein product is CAWSSGVNLFF.